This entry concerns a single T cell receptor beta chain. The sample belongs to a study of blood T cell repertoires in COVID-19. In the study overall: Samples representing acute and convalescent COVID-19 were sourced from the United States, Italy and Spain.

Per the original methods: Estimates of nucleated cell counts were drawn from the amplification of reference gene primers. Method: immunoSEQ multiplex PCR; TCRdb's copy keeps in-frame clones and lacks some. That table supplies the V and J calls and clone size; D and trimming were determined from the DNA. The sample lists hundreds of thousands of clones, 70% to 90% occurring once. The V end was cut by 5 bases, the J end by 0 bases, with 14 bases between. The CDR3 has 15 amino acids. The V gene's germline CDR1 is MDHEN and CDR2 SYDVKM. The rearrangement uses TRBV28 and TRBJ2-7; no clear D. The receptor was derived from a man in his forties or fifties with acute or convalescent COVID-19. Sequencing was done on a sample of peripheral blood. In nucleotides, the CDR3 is TGTGCCAGCAGTATTACCCGAGGAACCTCCTACGAGCAGTACTTC. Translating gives CASSITRGTSYEQYF. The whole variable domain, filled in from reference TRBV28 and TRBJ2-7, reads DVKVTQSSRYLVKRTGEKVFLECVQDMDHENMFWYRQDPGLGLRLIYFSYDVKMKEKGDIPEGYSVSREKKERFSLILESASTNQTSMYLCASSITRGTSYEQYFGPGTRLTVT.